The 21 T cell receptor beta chains below were found in one sample sequenced in a study of response to subunit inactivated influenza vaccine. TCRdb recomputed calls from the RT-PCR reads with MiXCR, one row per CDR3 protein. The sample lists fewer than 750,000 distinct CDR3 sequences; around 15% were seen once. This specimen was PBMCs from blood, taken 11 to 12 days after vaccination. The source is a man aged 45-65 years who received an inactivated influenza vaccine.

This clonotype was seen a few times. V and J are TRBV3-1 and TRBJ1-2, with unresolved D. CDR1 is LGHDT and CDR2 is YNNKEL in the germline V gene (reference sequence). V gave up 0 bases and J gave up 5 bases, with 16 bases separating them. This CDR3 has 16 residues. The CDR3 DNA sequence: TGTGCCAGCAGCCAAGATCGGGTGACGCGGGGTTATGGCTACACCTTC. It encodes CASSQDRVTRGYGYTF.

This clonotype was seen only a few times. The V call is TRBV29-1, the J call TRBJ2-7; TRBD2 matches 10 bases. V trimming: 5 bases; J trimming: 7 bases; junction bases outside the gene matches: 20. Germline CDR1 and CDR2: SQVTM and ANQGSEA. This CDR3 is 17 amino acids long. The CDR3 sequence is CSVRVSSGRMPYGEQYF. The CDR3 DNA follows: TGCAGCGTTAGGGTATCTAGCGGGAGAATGCCTTATGGGGAGCAGTACTTC.

This clonotype was seen only a few times. This chain uses TRBV5-1 with TRBJ2-1; weak D call: TRBD1 (5 bases). The CDR3 extends over 12 amino acids. Trimming shortened V by 5 bases and J by 5 bases, and 8 bases separated the two germline ends. Germline lookup yields CDR1 SGHRS and CDR2 YFSETQ. For the CDR3, the DNA is TGCGCCAGCAGGCAGGGTCACAATGAGCAGTTCTTC. This encodes CASRQGHNEQFF.

This clonotype occurred a few times. This sequence joins TRBV11-1 and TRBJ2-1; a weak D match, TRBD2 (6 bases). The CDR3 is 16 amino acids. V lost 7 bases to trimming and J lost 2 bases, with 18 bases between them. CDR1 and CDR2 from the germline V gene are SGHAT and FQDESV (reference sequence). CDR3 nucleotides: TGTGCCAGCAAAAAAGGGAGGAGGGAGCCCTACAATGAGCAGTTCTTC. Translation: CASKKGRREPYNEQFF.

This clonotype was counted many times. CDR3 sequence (DNA): TGTGCCAGCAACCGGGAGGGCAGGGACACAGATACGCAGTATTTT. Amino acid sequence: CASNREGRDTDTQYF. This chain uses TRBV9 with TRBJ2-3; 8 nucleotides align to TRBD2. Germline values: CDR1 SGDLS, CDR2 YYNGEE. CDR3 length: 15 residues. The V segment lost 6 bases and the J segment 2 bases; nucleotides outside the gene matches: 8.

This clonotype was observed many times. The V and J genes are TRBV10-3 and TRBJ2-1; D remains unclear. The CDR3 runs 16 residues. The V gene lost 2 bases and the J gene lost 0 bases, with 11 bases spanning the gap. CDR1 and CDR2 (germline): ENHRY, SYGVKD. CDR3: CAISEPSGFSYNEQFF. DNA for the CDR3: TGTGCCATCAGTGAGCCTAGTGGCTTCTCCTACAATGAGCAGTTCTTC.

This clonotype has a handful of counts. The chain is built from TRBV4-2 and TRBJ2-7; D may match TRBD1 or TRBD2 (6 bases each). This CDR3 comprises 15 residues. V was trimmed by 4 bases and J by 3 bases, leaving 16 bases between them. Germline V gene lookup returns CDR1 LGHNA and CDR2 YNFKEQ. The CDR3 spells CASSRAVGGSYEQYF. The DNA for the CDR3 is TGTGCCAGCAGCCGCGCAGTGGGGGGCAGCTACGAGCAGTACTTC.

V and J are TRBV5-1 and TRBJ2-2, with unresolved D. The CDR3 runs 16 residues. V lost 0 bases and J 5 bases, leaving 14 bases between the germline ends. CDR1 and CDR2 (germline): SGHRS, YFSETQ. The CDR3 sequence is CASSLVGSFLTGELFF. The CDR3 DNA is TGCGCCAGCAGCTTGGTGGGCAGCTTCCTGACCGGGGAGCTGTTTTTT.

Only a few counts were recorded for this clonotype. The rearrangement joins TRBV2 to TRBJ2-1; 7 bases are shared with TRBD2. V lost 4 bases, J lost 5 bases, and 2 bases stayed unmatched. The CDR3 extends over 13 amino acids. Germline V CDR1 and CDR2: SNHLY, FYNNEI. The CDR3 loop is CASSVGTNNEQFF. DNA of the CDR3: TGTGCCAGCAGTGTCGGGACTAACAATGAGCAGTTCTTC.

This clonotype turned up a few times. J is TRBJ2-7 and V is TRBV5-5, with TRBD1 matching 7 bases. Unmatched junction bases numbered 9, after V lost 0 bases and J lost 6 bases. Germline V gives CDR1 SGHKS, CDR2 YYEKEE (reference sequence). CDR3 length: 15 residues. For the CDR3, the DNA is TGTGCCAGCAGCTTGGGAGGACAGGCTCTGGGCGAGCAGTACTTC. Encoded protein: CASSLGGQALGEQYF. The full variable domain, completed using reference TRBV5-5 and TRBJ2-7, is DAGVTQSPTHLIKTRGQQVTLRCSPISGHKSVSWYQQVLGQGPQFIFQYYEKEERGRGNFPDRFSARQFPNYSSELNVNALLLGDSALYLCASSLGGQALGEQYFGPGTRLTVT.

This chain links TRBV3-1 with TRBJ2-1; no clear D gene. The CDR3 is 12 amino acids. Germline values: CDR1 LGHDT, CDR2 YNNKEL (reference sequence). Trimming stripped 2 bases from V and 10 bases from J, with 9 bases between. The CDR3 sequence: CASSQSRLEQFF. CDR3 sequence (DNA): TGTGCCAGCAGCCAAAGCCGTCTCGAGCAGTTCTTC.

This rearrangement joins TRBV4-1 to TRBJ1-5, with D unclear. Trimming left V 1 base short and J 4 bases short, with 17 bases between. From germline, CDR1 is MGHRA and CDR2 YSYEKL. The CDR3 totals 17 residues. In DNA, the CDR3 is TGCGCCAGCAGCCAAGTTTTAGTCAGAAACGCGAATCAGCCCCAGCATTTT. Amino acid sequence: CASSQVLVRNANQPQHF.

This clonotype has a count of ten or more. This chain joins TRBV20-1 and TRBJ2-5, with 8 bases that match TRBD2. The CDR3 is 15 amino acids. The junction had 8 bases not matched to a gene; V was cut back by 0 bases and J by 5 bases. Germline V gene lookup returns CDR1 DFQATT and CDR2 SNEGSKA (reference sequence). The CDR3 here is CSAREGTRIDETQYF. As DNA, the CDR3 is TGCAGTGCTAGAGAGGGGACTAGAATCGACGAGACCCAGTACTTC.

The CDR3 sequence is CASSPRTTGEKLFF. The CDR3 coding sequence is TGTGCCAGCAGCCCTCGGACTACTGGTGAAAAACTGTTTTTT. The chain links TRBV7-2 to TRBJ1-4; D is ambiguous. Trimming pared 5 bases from V and 7 bases from J, leaving 14 bases between. This CDR3 contains 14 residues. Germline assignment: CDR1 SGHTA and CDR2 FQGNSA.

V gene TRBV20-1 combines with J gene TRBJ2-1, with 13 bases fitting TRBD2. Germline V lookup: CDR1 DFQATT, CDR2 SNEGSKA (reference sequence). V lost 3 bases to trimming and J lost 3 bases; unmatched junction nucleotides: 5. CDR3 length equals 16 residues. CDR3 DNA sequence: TGCAGTGCTAGGACTAGCGGGGGGACTTACTACAATGAGCAGTTCTTC. Its protein product is CSARTSGGTYYNEQFF.

J is TRBJ2-5 and V is TRBV6-2 or TRBV6-3, with D tentatively TRBD1 or TRBD2 (5 bases each). Germline V gene sequence: CDR1 MNHEY, CDR2 SVGEGT. The CDR3 loop spans 16 amino acids. V lost 0 bases and J 3 bases, leaving 14 bases between the germline ends. CDR3 region: CASSYSRGRVEETQYF. In DNA form, the CDR3 reads TGTGCCAGCAGTTACTCGAGGGGCAGGGTAGAAGAGACCCAGTACTTC.

In this sample, this clonotype turned up a few times. The rearrangement links TRBV12-3 or TRBV12-4 to TRBJ2-7; no clear D. This CDR3 has 14 residues. Trimming stripped 3 bases from V and 2 bases from J, with 11 bases between. CDR3 in DNA: TGTGCCAGCAGTTTGATGGATCTTACCTACGAGCAGTACTTC. This sequence encodes CASSLMDLTYEQYF.

V usage is TRBV5-5 and J usage is TRBJ1-5, with a weak D call TRBD1 (6 bases). The germline V gene has CDR1 SGHKS and CDR2 YYEKEE (reference sequence). The CDR3 sequence is 13 residues long. Trimming stripped 0 bases from V and 9 bases from J, with 10 bases between. Here the CDR3 reads CASSLEEGGPQHF. The CDR3 DNA reads TGTGCCAGCAGCTTGGAAGAGGGGGGGCCCCAGCATTTT.

J is TRBJ2-7 and V is TRBV9, with 7 bases lining up with TRBD1. V lost 2 bases to trimming and J lost 1 base; unmatched junction nucleotides: 3. Germline V gene lookup returns CDR1 SGDLS and CDR2 YYNGEE. The CDR3 is made up of 14 amino acids. The CDR3 region has the DNA TGTGCCAGCAGCGTCCAGGGGGTTTCCTACGAGCAGTACTTC. Translating it yields CASSVQGVSYEQYF.

In its sample, this clonotype was seen a few times. V is TRBV7-2 and J is TRBJ2-7, with D perhaps being TRBD1 or TRBD2 (5 bases each). The V gene lost 1 base and the J gene lost 12 bases, with 10 bases spanning the gap. The CDR3 extends over 11 amino acids. The germline gives CDR1 SGHTA, CDR2 FQGNSA. The CDR3 is CASSLGGGPYF. DNA for the CDR3: TGTGCCAGCAGCTTAGGTGGGGGTCCGTACTTC.

This clonotype was counted many times. CDR3 residues: CASSTAIRGPARSNQPQHF. The CDR3 DNA is TGTGCCAGCAGTACCGCCATCAGGGGGCCGGCGCGTAGCAATCAGCCCCAGCATTTT. The genes are TRBV28 and TRBJ1-5, with TRBD1 matching over 8 bases. Germline trimming cut 5 bases from V and 0 bases from J; bases unmatched to any gene: 15. The CDR3 is made up of 19 amino acids. The germline gives CDR1 MDHEN, CDR2 SYDVKM.